This TCR beta chain was observed in a study of CD8 T cells in Susac syndrome. Study-level points and caveats: It was acknowledged by the study that relatively few individuals were included in its TCR sequencing and HLA analysis.

As regards this clonotype: Its specificity is unknown.

Random hexamers served to reverse transcribe roughly 0.5 to 1 ug RNA. An immunoSEQ multiplex PCR amplified TCR beta CDR3 over 54 Vbeta and 13 Jbeta. In TCRdb, the immunoSEQ multiplex PCR reads were re-called with MiXCR into one record per CDR3 protein. The table shows just over 150,000 distinct CDR3 sequences, with approximately 94% occurring only once. The study sequenced TCR beta in blood CD8+ and CD4+ T cells. Germline V CDR1 and CDR2: PRHDT, FYEKMQ (reference sequence). This CDR3 spans 12 amino acids. V lost 4 bases, J lost 12 bases, and 13 bases lay in between. Material for sequencing was CD8+ T cells from PBMCs. The source is a human donor with multiple sclerosis. V and J are TRBV13 and TRBJ2-4, with D perhaps matching TRBD1 or TRBD2 (5 bases each). The CDR3, as DNA: TGTGCCAGCAGCTCTGGGGGTGGCGGTCAGTACTTC. Translation: CASSSGGGGQYF.